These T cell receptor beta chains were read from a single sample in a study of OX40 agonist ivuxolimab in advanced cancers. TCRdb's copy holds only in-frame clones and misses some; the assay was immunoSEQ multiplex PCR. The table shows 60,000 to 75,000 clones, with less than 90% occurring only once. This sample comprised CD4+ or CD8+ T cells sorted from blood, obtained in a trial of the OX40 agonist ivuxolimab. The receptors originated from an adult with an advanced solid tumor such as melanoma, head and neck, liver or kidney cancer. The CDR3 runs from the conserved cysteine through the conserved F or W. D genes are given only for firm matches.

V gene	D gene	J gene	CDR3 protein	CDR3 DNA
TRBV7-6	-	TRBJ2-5	CASSLGWAGTQETQYF	TGTGCCAGCAGCTTAGGCTGGGCAGGCACCCAAGAGACCCAGTACTTC
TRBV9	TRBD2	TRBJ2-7	CASSSGLEGGEQYF	TGTGCCAGCAGCTCTGGACTAGAGGGAGGCGAGCAGTACTTC
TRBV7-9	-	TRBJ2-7	CASSPQLQGLRVEQYF	TGTGCCAGCAGCCCACAATTACAGGGTCTTCGGGTCGAGCAGTACTTC
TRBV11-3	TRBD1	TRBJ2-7	CASSLGGQGTYEQYF	TGTGCCAGCAGCTTAGGAGGACAGGGGACCTACGAGCAGTACTTC
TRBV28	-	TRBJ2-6	CASRNDRLSGANVLTF	TGTGCCAGCAGGAATGACAGGCTCTCTGGGGCCAACGTCCTGACTTTC
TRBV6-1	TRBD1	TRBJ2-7	CASSESGGASYEQYF	TGTGCCAGCAGTGAATCAGGGGGCGCTTCCTACGAGCAGTACTTC
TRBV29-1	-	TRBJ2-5	CSVEGGRGEETQYF	TGCAGCGTTGAAGGCGGCAGGGGAGAAGAGACCCAGTACTTC
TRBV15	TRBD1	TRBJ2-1	CATSRGRTGGLDEQFF	TGTGCCACCAGCAGAGGCCGGACAGGGGGCCTGGATGAGCAGTTCTTC
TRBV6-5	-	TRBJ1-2	CASSYSVMREGYTF	TGTGCCAGCAGTTACTCGGTAATGAGAGAAGGCTACACCTTC
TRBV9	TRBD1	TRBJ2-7	CASSAHRGLSYEQYF	TGTGCCAGCAGCGCACACAGGGGCCTCTCCTACGAGCAGTACTTC
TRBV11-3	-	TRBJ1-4	CASSASGIREKLFF	TGTGCCAGCAGCGCCTCAGGGATCAGAGAAAAACTGTTTTTT